The clone carrying this T cell receptor (beta chain) was observed a single time. What it binds is unknown. This entry comes from a study of cytomegalovirus exposure and HLA in healthy donors. For the study at large: Most donors, 80% to 90% of a few hundred genotyped, fell in the Caucasian-associated ancestry cluster.

Study-level results: CMV serostatus was the sole immune exposure information available. At a 0.05 false discovery rate, a later analysis found roughly 17,000 TCR beta sequences to be associated with HLA alleles.

Healthy bone marrow donors made up the cohort. The study ran its PCR with 60 Vbeta and 13 Jbeta primers. This table comes from immunoSEQ multiplex PCR, and its TCRdb copy is limited to in-frame clones, with some not included. The sample records 26,000 or so clones, 60% to 80% being singletons. The CDR3 has 14 amino acids. Trimming removed 7 bases at V and 3 bases at J, with 14 bases between. CDR1 and CDR2 from the germline V gene are MNHNY and SVGAGI (reference sequence). This sequence originates from a male donor in good health and CMV-seronegative. The sample consisted of PBMCs. The V call is TRBV6-6, the J call TRBJ2-3; D perhaps matches TRBD2 (6 bases). The CDR3 loop reads CASKVSAGTDTQYF. CDR3 DNA sequence: TGTGCCAGCAAGGTTTCGGCGGGGACAGATACGCAGTATTTT.